This note documents a single TCR beta chain sequence. The antigen is undetermined. It was through 5'RACE template switching that TCR cDNA was made, with a universal primer site and UMIs added. TCRdb independently ran MiXCR on the 5' RACE reads; one entry per CDR3 protein. The sample includes 200,000 to 300,000 distinct CDR3 sequences, roughly 4% of them seen just once. These data belong to a study of T cells after yellow fever vaccination. Study-wide points: FACS-sorted repertoires might harbor abundant contaminating clonotypes from the bulk population. The study found a weaker secondary response that peaked faster, day 5 versus 15. The study re-detected most primary-vaccination clones after the booster (96% CD4, just over 85% CD8).

The CDR3 length is 15 residues. Losses at the gene ends were 7 bases for V and 14 bases for J; bases not matched to a gene: 12. V and J are TRBV12-3 or TRBV12-4 and TRBJ1-6; 12 bases are a match to TRBD1. The sequence was obtained from a man younger than 30 who received the YFV17D yellow fever vaccine. The material was PBMCs, obtained 15 days after the yellow fever booster vaccination. The DNA for the CDR3 is TGTGCCAGCACTCTGAGAGGGACAGGGGGCAAAACCCTCCACTTT. Protein sequence: CASTLRGTGGKTLHF.